These T cell receptor beta chains were read from a single sample in a study of blood T cells in healthy people across ages. TCRdb itself ran the 5' RACE reads through MiXCR, one entry per CDR3 protein. Of 1.5 million to 2 million distinct CDR3 sequences detected, 30% to 35% appear once; the ten largest clones hold 10% to 12%. The sequencing input was blood. These receptors were obtained from a woman aged 25 to 39 in good health. Each CDR3 is given with its conserved first and last residue. The D gene is left open where the match is weak. The size of a clone is reported for some rows only, either as once, few or many, or as a class for expanded clones.

TRBD1,TRBJ1-5,TRBV15,many,TGTGCCACCAGCAGAGATACAGGGGCTAATCAGCCCCAGCATTTT,CATSRDTGANQPQHF
TRBD2,TRBJ2-7,TRBV5-1,NA,TGCGCCAGCAGCCCAACCTCCGGGACTATTTTCTACGAGCAGTACTTC,CASSPTSGTIFYEQYF
NA,TRBJ2-2,TRBV7-9,NA,TGTGCCAGCAGCTTAGAGGACGGGGAGCGGTTTTTT,CASSLEDGERFF
TRBD2,TRBJ2-5,TRBV10-1,NA,TGCGCCAGCAGTCCCCGTAGGCCTAGCGGACCAAGAGGGACCCAGTACTTC,CASSPRRPSGPRGTQYF
TRBD1,TRBJ2-1,TRBV7-9,NA,TGTGCCAGCAGCTTAGCCGGGACAGACCATGAGCAGTTCTTC,CASSLAGTDHEQFF
TRBD1,TRBJ1-2,TRBV7-2,few,TGTGCCAGCAGCTTGGCCTGGACAGGGTACTATGGCTACACCTTC,CASSLAWTGYYGYTF
NA,TRBJ2-1,TRBV7-8,NA,TGTGCCAGCAGCTCCCTAAGCTATGAGCAGTTCTTC,CASSSLSYEQFF
NA,TRBJ2-2,TRBV9,NA,TGTGCCAGCAGCGACCGCGGGGGCGGCACCGGGGAGCTGTTTTTT,CASSDRGGGTGELFF
NA,TRBJ2-5,TRBV20-1,NA,TGCAGTGCTAGCGGACTAGAGACCCAGTACTTC,CSASGLETQYF
NA,TRBJ1-2,TRBV29-1,NA,TGCAGCGTTGTAAGGGGCGCAGGCTATGGCTACACCTTC,CSVVRGAGYGYTF
NA,TRBJ1-1,TRBV12-3/TRBV12-4,NA,TGTGCCAGCAGTTGGGGGACGAACACTGAAGCTTTCTTT,CASSWGTNTEAFF
TRBD2,TRBJ2-1,TRBV20-1,NA,TGCAGTGCTATTCGTTCTGGACTAGCTAGCAATGAGCAGTTCTTC,CSAIRSGLASNEQFF
NA,TRBJ1-6,TRBV20-1,few,TGCAGGGCGTCGGATTTGGATTCACCCCTCCACTTT,CRASDLDSPLHF
TRBD1,TRBJ2-7,TRBV9,few,TGTGCCAGCAGCGTAGGGGACAGGGACTACGAGCAGTACTTC,CASSVGDRDYEQYF
TRBD2,TRBJ2-1,TRBV9,NA,TGTGCCAGCAGCGCAGCCGGGTCTAGCGGGCCCTACAATGAGCAGTTCTTC,CASSAAGSSGPYNEQFF
NA,TRBJ1-2,TRBV20-1,NA,TGCAGTGCTAGCGGGCAGGCGGGGGAGAGCTACACCTTC,CSASGQAGESYTF
TRBD2,TRBJ2-7,TRBV20-1,few,TGCAGTGCTAGAGATTGGGCCTCTAGCGGCTCCTACGAGCAGTACTTC,CSARDWASSGSYEQYF
TRBD2,TRBJ2-7,TRBV11-1,few,TGTGCCAGCAGCTTAGCGATCCCCCTAGCGGGAGCCTACGAGCAGTACTTC,CASSLAIPLAGAYEQYF
NA,TRBJ1-1,TRBV7-9,NA,TGTGCCAGCAGCCCCATAGGGGAGGGTTCAGAAGCTTTCTTT,CASSPIGEGSEAFF
NA,TRBJ2-7,TRBV27,NA,TGTGCCAGCAGTTTCTCTGACAGCACCTACGAGCAGTACTTC,CASSFSDSTYEQYF
NA,TRBJ2-1,TRBV20-1,NA,TGCAGTGCTAGAGACGTGGCACAAGACTACAATGAGCAGTTCTTC,CSARDVAQDYNEQFF
NA,TRBJ2-3,TRBV30,few,TGTGCCTGGAGCCTCAACTTGCCTAGCACAGATACGCAGTATTTT,CAWSLNLPSTDTQYF
NA,TRBJ2-7,TRBV20-1,few,TGCAGTGCTAGAGAAGGCGCAGGGGTTACCGAGCAGTACTTC,CSAREGAGVTEQYF
NA,TRBJ2-5,TRBV27,NA,TGTGCCAGCGGAAAGTACCGCCGACGCACCCTTCAAGAGACCCAGTACTTC,CASGKYRRRTLQETQYF
TRBD1,TRBJ1-5,TRBV20-1,few,TGCAGTGCTAGGACCGGACAGGGAATGAATCAGCCCCAGCATTTT,CSARTGQGMNQPQHF
TRBD2,TRBJ2-1,TRBV7-9,few,TGTGCCAGCAGCTCCGGGACTAGCGTGAACAATGAGCAGTTCTTC,CASSSGTSVNNEQFF
TRBD2,TRBJ2-1,TRBV7-9,NA,TGTGCCAGCAGCTTAATTATAGCGGGAGTAGGTTCTGGGAAGCGCAATGAGCAGTTCTTC,CASSLIIAGVGSGKRNEQFF
NA,TRBJ2-7,TRBV5-1,many,TGCGCCAGCAGCTTATCAGGGGAAGGAGGCGAGCAGTACTTC,CASSLSGEGGEQYF
TRBD1,TRBJ2-3,TRBV11-2,NA,TGTGCCAGCAGTCGGATCCGCCGGGGACAGGGTACGCAGTATTTT,CASSRIRRGQGTQYF
NA,TRBJ2-7,TRBV27,NA,TGTGCCAGCAGTTATTCGATTGGGCCAAATTTCTACGAGCAGTACTTC,CASSYSIGPNFYEQYF
TRBD1,TRBJ2-5,TRBV7-7,NA,TGTGCCAGCACCGAGGGACAGGGTGACGAGCAGACCCAGTACTTC,CASTEGQGDEQTQYF
NA,TRBJ1-4,TRBV18,few,TGTGCCAGCTCACCAAACGGTGGGAGTGCGGAAAAACTGTTTTTT,CASSPNGGSAEKLFF
NA,TRBJ2-2,TRBV24-1,NA,TGTGCCACCAGCAGGGGTGCCGGGGAGCTGTTTTTT,CATSRGAGELFF
TRBD1,TRBJ2-3,TRBV24-1,few,TGTGCCACCAGTGAGACAGGGCCCACAGATACGCAGTATTTT,CATSETGPTDTQYF
NA,TRBJ2-3,TRBV20-1,few,TGCAGTGCCAGAGGGGCAAGGGTAGCCACAGATACGCAGTATTTT,CSARGARVATDTQYF
TRBD2,TRBJ2-7,TRBV4-1,many,TGCGCCAGCAGCCAAGGACTAGCGGGAGTAACCGAGCAGTACTTC,CASSQGLAGVTEQYF
TRBD1,TRBJ2-1,TRBV5-1,many,TGTGCCAGCAGTTCAACAGGGGGCGCGGGGAATGAGCAGTTCTTC,CASSSTGGAGNEQFF
NA,TRBJ1-1,TRBV28,NA,TGTGCCAGCAGTTTCAGGGACGCCCCGAACACTGAAGCTTTCTTT,CASSFRDAPNTEAFF
NA,TRBJ1-5,TRBV6-2/TRBV6-3,NA,TGTGCCAGCAGACGACAGAGAGATAGCAATCAGCCCCAGCATTTT,CASRRQRDSNQPQHF
TRBD1,TRBJ1-2,TRBV27,few,TGTGCCATCAAGAGACAGGGGGACTATGGCTACACCTTC,CAIKRQGDYGYTF
TRBD1,TRBJ2-1,TRBV5-1,NA,TGCGCCAGCAGCTGGGGCCGGGGACAGGCCGAACACAATGAGCAGTTCTTC,CASSWGRGQAEHNEQFF